These 22 T cell receptor beta chains originate from one sample sequenced in a study of preoperative IRX-2 immunotherapy in early breast cancer. Indicated treatment: preoperative locoregional IRX-2 cytokine immunotherapy. Some clones are missing from TCRdb's copy, which holds only in-frame ones; the method was immunoSEQ multiplex PCR. The sample yields more than 35,000 clones, roughly 80% seen once. The material was tumor tissue, obtained after IRX-2 immunotherapy. These receptors all stem from a human donor with breast cancer.

As for this clone: The junction does not match germline at one end; this may be a read error. Owing to an unread or ambiguous base, the encoded residue is reported as X. As DNA, the CDR3 is TGTGCYAGCAGCCAAGCCGCAGGGGTCACAGATACGCAGTATTTT. Its translation: CXSSQAAGVTDTQYF. The CDR3 as a whole reads CASSQAAGVTDTQYF. V gene TRBV7-4 combines with J gene TRBJ2-3; tentative D call: TRBD1 (6 bases). This CDR3 is built from 15 residues. CDR1 and CDR2 (germline): SGHVT, SQSDAQ.

This chain connects TRBV19 to TRBJ2-2; D might be TRBD2 (5 bases). V lost 1 base, J lost 0 bases, and 6 bases lay in between. This CDR3 has 15 amino acids. Germline lookup yields CDR1 LNHDA and CDR2 SQIVND (reference sequence). This chain's CDR3 is CASSIGLPNTGELFF. CDR3 in DNA: TGTGCCAGTAGTATAGGACTACCGAACACCGGGGAGCTGTTTTTT.

A few counts support this clone. V usage is TRBV12-5 and J usage is TRBJ2-2; D perhaps matches TRBD1 (6 bases). Germline V gene lookup returns CDR1 LGHNT and CDR2 FRNRAP. This CDR3 region has 12 residues. This CDR3 reads CAVHRATGELFF. The CDR3 nucleotides read TGTGCCGTCCACAGGGCCACCGGGGAGCTGTTTTTT.

J is TRBJ1-5 and V is TRBV19, with unresolved D. CDR1 is LNHDA, CDR2 SQIVND, per germline (reference sequence). V lost 1 base and J 9 bases, leaving 7 bases between the germline ends. There are 12 residues in the CDR3. The CDR3 is CASSIGGWPQHF. CDR3 bases: TGTGCCAGTAGTATAGGAGGGTGGCCCCAGCATTTT.

This rearrangement joins TRBV1 to TRBJ2-3; the table assigns TRBD1, which was not confirmed against the DNA. TRBV1 is a pseudogene locus. The CDR3 consists of 15 residues. The CDR3 protein is CASSHLTGGTDTQYF. The CDR3 DNA sequence: TGCGCCAGCAGCCACCTGACAGGGGGTACAGATACGCAGTATTTT.

The chain has TRBV18 and TRBJ1-1; 9 bases match TRBD1. CDR3 length: 16 amino acids. Germline trimming cut 2 bases from V and 2 bases from J; bases unmatched to any gene: 6. CDR1 is KGHSH and CDR2 is LQKENI in the germline V gene. Here the CDR3 reads CASSPTAGQGNTEAFF. For the CDR3, the DNA is TGTGCCAGCTCACCAACCGCGGGACAGGGTAACACTGAAGCTTTCTTT. The full variable domain, completed using reference TRBV18 and TRBJ1-1, is NAGVMQNPRHLVRRRGQEARLRCSPMKGHSHVYWYRQLPEEGLKFMVYLQKENIIDESGMPKERFSAEFPKEGPSILRIQQVVRGDSAAYFCASSPTAGQGNTEAFFGQGTRLTVV.

The V and J genes are TRBV9 and TRBJ2-2, with 7 bases matching TRBD1. Judging by the DNA end, TRBJ1-3 fits better; the J call may be wrong. This CDR3 is built from 15 residues. The germline V gene has CDR1 SGDLS and CDR2 YYNGEE. The CDR3, as DNA: TGTGCCAGCGTGAACAGGGGATTCTCTGGAAACACCATATATTTT. It encodes CASVNRGFSGNTIYF.

This rearrangement joins TRBV29-1 to TRBJ2-7; 10 bases are a match to TRBD1. The length of the CDR3 is 12 residues. Germline CDR1 reads SQVTM; CDR2 reads ANQGSEA. J gave up 4 bases and V 7 bases, and 4 bases lay outside the gene matches. The CDR3 spells CSAGQGEYEQYF. CDR3 bases: TGCAGCGCCGGACAGGGGGAGTACGAGCAGTACTTC.

The chain combines TRBV16 with TRBJ2-4, with D tentatively TRBD1 or TRBD2 (5 bases each). Trimming took 0 bases from V and 11 from J, leaving 14 bases between them. Per the germline V gene, CDR1 is KGHSY and CDR2 is FQNENV. The CDR3 is 14 residues long. The CDR3 here is CASSQSGAAGVQYF. The CDR3 nucleotides are TGTGCCAGCAGCCAATCTGGGGCCGCCGGGGTTCAGTACTTC.

The chain carries TRBV19 and TRBJ1-4; TRBD1 agrees at 10 bases. The germline V gene encodes CDR1 LNHDA and CDR2 SQIVND (reference sequence). This CDR3 is built from 16 residues. J lost 4 bases, V lost 5 bases, and 7 bases had no gene match. The chain's CDR3 is CASSRDRGPGNEKLFF. The CDR3 nucleotides read TGTGCCAGTAGTCGGGACAGGGGACCGGGTAATGAAAAACTGTTTTTT.

V is TRBV5-1 and J is TRBJ2-1, with TRBD2 identical over 13 bases. The CDR3 has 20 amino acids. J was trimmed by 7 bases and V by 4 bases; bases with no gene match: 20. Germline values: CDR1 SGHRS, CDR2 YFSETQ. This CDR3 reads CASSQPPRTSGRVVWNEQFF. The CDR3 region has the DNA TGCGCCAGCAGCCAACCACCACGGACTAGCGGGAGAGTTGTGTGGAATGAGCAGTTCTTC.

The genes are TRBV28 and TRBJ2-5, with a weak D call TRBD1 (6 bases). The germline V gene encodes CDR1 MDHEN and CDR2 SYDVKM. The length of the CDR3 is 15 residues. Trimming shortened V by 0 bases and J by 2 bases, and 10 bases separated the two germline ends. Written as DNA, the CDR3 is TGTGCCAGCAGTTTATGGGAACAGGGACAAGAGACCCAGTACTTC. Protein product: CASSLWEQGQETQYF.

The chain has TRBV23-1 and TRBJ2-7; the D is unclear. TRBV23-1 is an ORF; its function is uncertain. The CDR3 consists of 14 residues. V lost 8 bases, J lost 5 bases, and 19 bases lay in between. The CDR3 DNA follows: TGCGCCAGCCGCCCGGCCAGGCGAACAAACGAGCAGTACTTC. Protein sequence: CASRPARRTNEQYF.

V is TRBV6-1 and J is TRBJ2-2; D ambiguous. The CDR3 loop spans 18 amino acids. Deletions cut 0 bases from V and 3 bases from J, with 17 bases between. Germline CDR1 and CDR2: MNHNS and SASEGT. The CDR3, as DNA: TGTGCCAGCAGTGAAGCGGCGACGAGTAGGCTTCACACCGGGGAGCTGTTTTTT. It is translated as CASSEAATSRLHTGELFF.

The J gene is TRBJ2-7, the V gene TRBV9, with TRBD2 identical over 14 bases. Germline lookup yields CDR1 SGDLS and CDR2 YYNGEE. This CDR3 region has 14 residues. Germline trimming cut 5 bases from V and 3 bases from J; bases unmatched to any gene: 1. The DNA of the CDR3 is TGTGCCAGCAGGGGGACTAGCGGGAGCTACGAGCAGTACTTC. As protein: CASRGTSGSYEQYF.

This chain links TRBV9 with TRBJ2-3; unclear D gene. The germline V gene has CDR1 SGDLS and CDR2 YYNGEE. With 0 bases removed from V and 4 bases from J, the gap between germline ends came to 12 bases. The CDR3 contains 15 residues. In DNA, the CDR3 is TGTGCCAGCAGCGTAGTAACGAATCGGGCAGATACGCAGTATTTT. This gives the protein CASSVVTNRADTQYF.

J is TRBJ2-7 and V is TRBV28, with D possibly being TRBD1 (6 bases). Germline CDR1 is MDHEN and CDR2 is SYDVKM. The CDR3 sequence is 14 residues long. Trimming pared 5 bases from V and 0 bases from J, leaving 11 bases between. In nucleotides, the CDR3 is TGTGCCAGCAGTCTGTCAGGGGTCTCCTACGAGCAGTACTTC. It yields the protein CASSLSGVSYEQYF. The whole variable domain, remainder taken from reference TRBV28 and TRBJ2-7, is DVKVTQSSRYLVKRTGEKVFLECVQDMDHENMFWYRQDPGLGLRLIYFSYDVKMKEKGDIPEGYSVSREKKERFSLILESASTNQTSMYLCASSLSGVSYEQYFGPGTRLTVT.

The V call is TRBV23-1, the J call TRBJ2-7, with D possibly TRBD2 on 5 matching bases. TRBV23-1 is reported as an ORF; its role is uncertain. V lost 3 bases and J lost 6, with 21 bases in between. The CDR3 covers 16 residues. The CDR3 protein is CASSHQSAPRGLEQYF. CDR3 DNA sequence: TGCGCCAGCAGTCACCAAAGTGCCCCTCGAGGGCTCGAGCAGTACTTC.

The table lists this clone with a count of one. V and J are TRBV1 and TRBJ2-1; the listed D gene, TRBD1, was not tested against the DNA. TRBV1 represents a pseudogene. The CDR3 contains 12 residues. The CDR3 protein is CASSRGSYEQFF. The CDR3 nucleotides are TGCGCCAGCAGTAGGGGTAGCTATGAGCAGTTCTTC.

This clone showed up just a few times. The chain couples TRBV25-1 to TRBJ2-7; 10 positions match TRBD1. With 4 bases clipped from V and 6 bases from J, the junction kept 3 bases outside the gene matches. The CDR3 covers 13 residues. Germline V CDR1 and CDR2: MGHDK, SYGVNS. The DNA of the CDR3 is TGTGCCAGCAGTGCAGGGACAGGGGCCGAGCAGTACTTC. It is translated as CASSAGTGAEQYF.

The gene calls are TRBV14 and TRBJ2-1, with 8 bases matching TRBD1. The CDR3 runs to 16 residues. Germline values: CDR1 SGHDN, CDR2 FVKESK. The V gene end was trimmed by 4 bases and the J gene end by 0 bases; junction bases not matched to a gene: 5. CDR3 residues: CASSRPGTGSYNEQFF. CDR3 nucleotide sequence: TGTGCCAGCAGCCGACCCGGGACAGGCTCCTACAATGAGCAGTTCTTC.

The chain combines TRBV19 with TRBJ2-2; D not resolved. The CDR3 runs to 14 residues. V lost 5 bases, J lost 3 bases, and 10 bases lay in between. Germline V CDR1 and CDR2: LNHDA, SQIVND (reference sequence). The CDR3 sequence is CASSSDTDTGELFF. CDR3 nucleotides: TGTGCCAGTAGTTCTGACACTGACACCGGGGAGCTGTTTTTT.